This T cell receptor beta chain emerged from a study of cytomegalovirus exposure and HLA in healthy donors. This PCR relied on a set of 60 Vbeta primers and 13 Jbeta primers. TCRdb's table, derived via immunoSEQ multiplex PCR, lists solely in-frame clones and lacks some. Here the sample table reports 100,000 to 150,000 clones. From germline, CDR1 is MNHNY and CDR2 SVGAGI (reference sequence). Trimming took 5 bases from V and 3 from J; bases not matched to a gene: 1. The length of the CDR3 is 13 residues. The rearrangement uses TRBV6-6 and TRBJ1-3; TRBD1 aligns across 7 bases. The sequenced material came from PBMCs. The sequence was collected from a man aged 18 to 29 in good health and CMV-seronegative. The CDR3: CASSGDSGNTIYF. The CDR3, as DNA: TGTGCCAGCAGTGGGGACAGTGGAAACACCATATATTTT.